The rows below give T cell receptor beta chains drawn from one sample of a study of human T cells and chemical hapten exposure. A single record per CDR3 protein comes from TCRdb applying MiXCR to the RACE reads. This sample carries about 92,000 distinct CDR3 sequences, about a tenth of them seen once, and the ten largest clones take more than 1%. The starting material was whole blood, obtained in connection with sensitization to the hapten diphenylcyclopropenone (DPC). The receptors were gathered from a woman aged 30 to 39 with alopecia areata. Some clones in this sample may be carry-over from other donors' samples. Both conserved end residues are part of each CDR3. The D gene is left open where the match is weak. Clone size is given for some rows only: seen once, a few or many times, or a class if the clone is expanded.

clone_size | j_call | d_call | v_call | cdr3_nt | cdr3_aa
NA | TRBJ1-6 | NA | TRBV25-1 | TGTGCCAGCAGTGGGGGGGCCGGGACAACCAGTTCACCCCTCCACTTT | CASSGGAGTTSSPLHF
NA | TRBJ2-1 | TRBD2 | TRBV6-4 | TGTGCCAGCAGTGAGGAGACTAGCGGGAGTTCTGAGCAGTTCTTC | CASSEETSGSSEQFF
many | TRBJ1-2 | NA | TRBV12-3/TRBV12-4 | TGTGCCAGCAGTTTCCCGGCGGGGTCCTATGGCTACACCTTC | CASSFPAGSYGYTF
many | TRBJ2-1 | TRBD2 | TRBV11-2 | TGTGCCAGCAGGTTCTCCCGGGACTATTCTTGGGATGAGCAGTTCTTC | CASRFSRDYSWDEQFF
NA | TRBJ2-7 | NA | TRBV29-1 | TGCAGCGTTGGGGCAGAGACCCCCTACGAGCAGTACTTC | CSVGAETPYEQYF
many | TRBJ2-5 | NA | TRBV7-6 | TGTGCCAGCAGTGGCGGGCTAACCTCAAGGGGAGTAGAAGAGACCCAGTACTTC | CASSGGLTSRGVEETQYF
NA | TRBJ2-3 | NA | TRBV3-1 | TGTGCCAGCAGCCGCATGGGGGGTAGCACAGATACGCAGTATTTT | CASSRMGGSTDTQYF
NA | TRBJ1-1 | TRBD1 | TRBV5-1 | TGCGCCAGCAGCCGAGCCCAGGGGGCAGGTACTGAAGCTTTCTTT | CASSRAQGAGTEAFF
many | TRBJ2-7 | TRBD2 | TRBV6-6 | TGTGCCAGCAGCCCGACTGACTCGGTAGCGGGAGTACACGAGCAGTACTTC | CASSPTDSVAGVHEQYF
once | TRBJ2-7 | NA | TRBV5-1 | TGCGCCAGCAGCTTAGGGCAGCACTACGAGCAGTACTTC | CASSLGQHYEQYF
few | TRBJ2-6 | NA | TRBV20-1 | TGCAGTGCTAGTCAGTCCTCTGGGGCCAACGTCCTGACTTTC | CSASQSSGANVLTF
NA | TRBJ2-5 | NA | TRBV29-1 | TGCAGCGACGGGTTGGAGACCCAGTACTTC | CSDGLETQYF
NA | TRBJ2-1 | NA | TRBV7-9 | TGTGCCAGCAGCTTAGCCCCCTTCAGAAGCCTCAATGAGCAGTTCTTC | CASSLAPFRSLNEQFF
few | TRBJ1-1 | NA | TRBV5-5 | TGTGCCAGCAGCTTTGACCCGCGACCTAACACTGAAGCTTTCTTT | CASSFDPRPNTEAFF
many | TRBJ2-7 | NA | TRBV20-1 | TGCAGTGCTAGTAAGGGGGTCGGGGAGCAGTACTTC | CSASKGVGEQYF
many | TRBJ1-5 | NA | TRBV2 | TGTGCCAGCAACGTATGGAGCAATCAGCCCCAGCATTTT | CASNVWSNQPQHF
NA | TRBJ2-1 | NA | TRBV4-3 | TGCGGCAGCAGCCAAGAGCATTGGGTTGAGCAGTTCTTC | CGSSQEHWVEQFF
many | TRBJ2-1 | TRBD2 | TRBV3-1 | TGTGCCAGCAGCCAAGCTTACTCACGACTAGCGGGTAGTAATGAGCAGTTCTTC | CASSQAYSRLAGSNEQFF
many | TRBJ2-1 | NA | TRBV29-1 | TGCAGCGTCCCGATCTACAATGAGCAGTTCTTC | CSVPIYNEQFF
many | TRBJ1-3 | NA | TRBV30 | TGTGCCCGGGGGGGGGCTTTTGGAAACACCATATATTTT | CARGGAFGNTIYF
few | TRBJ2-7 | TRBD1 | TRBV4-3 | TGCGCCAGCAGCCCCGGGACAGGGGGAACCTACGAGCAGTACTTC | CASSPGTGGTYEQYF
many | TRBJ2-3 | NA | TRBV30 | TGTGCCTGGACTCCCGGCACAGATACGCAGTATTTT | CAWTPGTDTQYF
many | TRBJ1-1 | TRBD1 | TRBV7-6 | TGTGCCAGCAGCTCAGGGGGCAGAGGCACTGAAGCTTTCTTT | CASSSGGRGTEAFF
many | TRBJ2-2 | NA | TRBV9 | TGTGCCAGCAGCGCCCCGGTTCGCACCGGGGAGCTGTTTTTT | CASSAPVRTGELFF
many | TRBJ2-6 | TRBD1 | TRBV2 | TGTGCCAGCAGCGCCGGACAGGGGGCGAGGGGGGCCAACGTCCTGACTTTC | CASSAGQGARGANVLTF
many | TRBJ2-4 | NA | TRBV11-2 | TGTGCCAGCAGCCCGGGGAGAGCCAAAAACATTCAGTACTTC | CASSPGRAKNIQYF
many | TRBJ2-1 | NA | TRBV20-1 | TGCAGTGCTAGAATGAGGTCCAGGGGACCTACCAATGAGCAGTTCTTC | CSARMRSRGPTNEQFF
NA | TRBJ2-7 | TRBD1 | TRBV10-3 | TGTGCCACCCGCGACAGGGTTGGCGAGCAGTACTTC | CATRDRVGEQYF
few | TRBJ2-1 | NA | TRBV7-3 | TGTGCCAGCAGCCTCGGGTACGGGGTTCCTAATGAGCAGTTCTTC | CASSLGYGVPNEQFF
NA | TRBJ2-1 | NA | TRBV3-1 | TGTGCCAGCAGCCAAGAGGGACAAAGATACAATGAGCAGTTCTTC | CASSQEGQRYNEQFF
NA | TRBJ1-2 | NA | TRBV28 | TGTGCCAGCACCGGGGCAAACTATGGCTACACCTTC | CASTGANYGYTF
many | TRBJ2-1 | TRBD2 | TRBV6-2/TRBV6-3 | TGTGCCAGCAGTTCTCTAGCGGAATACAATGAGCAGTTCTTC | CASSSLAEYNEQFF
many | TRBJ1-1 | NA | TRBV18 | TGTGCCAGCTCACCACAGGGGAGCACTGAAGCTTTCTTT | CASSPQGSTEAFF
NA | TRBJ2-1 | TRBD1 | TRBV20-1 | TGCAGTGCCGACAGGGGGCTAGGAAATGAGCAGTTCTTC | CSADRGLGNEQFF
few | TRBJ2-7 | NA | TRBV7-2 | TGTGCCAGCAGCTTAGTCCTAACCTACGAGCAGTACTTC | CASSLVLTYEQYF
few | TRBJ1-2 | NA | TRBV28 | TGTGCCAGCAGTCGGGATGCGACAGGTGGCTATGGCTACACCTTC | CASSRDATGGYGYTF
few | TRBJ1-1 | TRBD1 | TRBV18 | TGTGCCAGCTCACGAGGGGCCAACATCGGGACAGTGAACACTGAAGCTTTCTTT | CASSRGANIGTVNTEAFF
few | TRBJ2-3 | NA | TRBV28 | TGTGCCAGCGGCCTAGAGAGCACAGATACGCAGTATTTT | CASGLESTDTQYF
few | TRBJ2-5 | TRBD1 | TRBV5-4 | TGTGCCAGCAGCCGACAGGGGGATGAGACCCAGTACTTC | CASSRQGDETQYF
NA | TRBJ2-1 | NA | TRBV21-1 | TGTGCCAGCAGCAAGCAACTAGCGAGGGCCTACAATGAGCAGTTCTTC | CASSKQLARAYNEQFF
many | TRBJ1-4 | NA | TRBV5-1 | TGCGCCAGCAGCTCTACAGGGCGGACTAATGAAAAACTGTTTTTT | CASSSTGRTNEKLFF
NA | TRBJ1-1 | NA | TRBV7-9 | TGTGCCAGCAGCTTAGAGTCGGGGCTTGAAGCTTTCTTT | CASSLESGLEAFF
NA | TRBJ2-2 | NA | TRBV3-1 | TGTGCCAGCAGCCAAGAAGTGGGCACCGGGGAGCTGTTTTTT | CASSQEVGTGELFF
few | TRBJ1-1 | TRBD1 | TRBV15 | TGTGCCACCAGCGGGACAGGGAGAACTGAAGCTTTCTTT | CATSGTGRTEAFF
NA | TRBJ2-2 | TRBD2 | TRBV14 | TGTGCCAGCAGCCACCCTCGGCTAGCGGGACATCTGGCCGGGGAGCTGTTTTTT | CASSHPRLAGHLAGELFF
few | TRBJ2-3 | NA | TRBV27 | TGTGCCAGCAGTTTACCCGGGCAGGGCCCAGATACGCAGTATTTT | CASSLPGQGPDTQYF
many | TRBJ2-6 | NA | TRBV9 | TGTGCCAGCAGCTTAGTACCGGACAGTGTAGACTCTGGGGCCAACGTCCTGACTTTC | CASSLVPDSVDSGANVLTF
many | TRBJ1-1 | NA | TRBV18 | TGTGCCAGCTCACCGGCCACTCTTCCTGGCACTGAAGCTTTCTTT | CASSPATLPGTEAFF
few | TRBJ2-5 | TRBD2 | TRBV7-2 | TGTGCCAGCAGCATCGGGACTAGCGGAGACCAAGAGACCCAGTACTTC | CASSIGTSGDQETQYF
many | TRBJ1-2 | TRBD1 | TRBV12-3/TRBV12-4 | TGTGCCAGCAGTCCCCCGCGCTTACAGGGGGCTAACTATGGCTACACCTTC | CASSPPRLQGANYGYTF
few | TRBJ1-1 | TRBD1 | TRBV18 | TGTGCCAGCTCACCGGCGACAACGGACAGGGGCACTGAAGCTTTCTTT | CASSPATTDRGTEAFF
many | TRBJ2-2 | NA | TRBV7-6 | TGTGCCAGCAGCTTAGCGGAGCGGGCTTACACCGGGGAGCTGTTTTTT | CASSLAERAYTGELFF
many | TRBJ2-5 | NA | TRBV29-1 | TGCAGCGTTGGGACAGATCAAGAGACCCAGTACTTC | CSVGTDQETQYF
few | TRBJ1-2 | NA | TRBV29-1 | TGCAGCGTAGACTCAGGGTCCGCCTATGGCTACACCTTC | CSVDSGSAYGYTF
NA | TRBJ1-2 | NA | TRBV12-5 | TGTGCTAGTGGTACCTCGTCGGGCTATGGCTACACCTTC | CASGTSSGYGYTF